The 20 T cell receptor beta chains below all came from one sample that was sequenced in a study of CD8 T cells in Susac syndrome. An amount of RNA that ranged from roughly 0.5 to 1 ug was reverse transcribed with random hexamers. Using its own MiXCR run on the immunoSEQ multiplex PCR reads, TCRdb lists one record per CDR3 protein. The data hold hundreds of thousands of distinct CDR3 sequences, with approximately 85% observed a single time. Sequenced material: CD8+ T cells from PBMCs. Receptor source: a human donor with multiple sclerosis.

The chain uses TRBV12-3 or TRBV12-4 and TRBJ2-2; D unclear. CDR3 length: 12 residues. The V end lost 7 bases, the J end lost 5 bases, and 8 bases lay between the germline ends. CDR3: CASIQRTGELFF. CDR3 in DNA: TGTGCCAGCATACAACGAACCGGGGAGCTGTTTTTT.

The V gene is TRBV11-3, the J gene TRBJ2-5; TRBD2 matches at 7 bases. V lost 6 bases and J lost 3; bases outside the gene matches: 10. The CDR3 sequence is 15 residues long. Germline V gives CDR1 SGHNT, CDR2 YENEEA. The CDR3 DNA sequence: TGTGCCAGCAGTACAGGCCGGGGGGACGAAGAGACCCAGTACTTC. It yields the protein CASSTGRGDEETQYF.

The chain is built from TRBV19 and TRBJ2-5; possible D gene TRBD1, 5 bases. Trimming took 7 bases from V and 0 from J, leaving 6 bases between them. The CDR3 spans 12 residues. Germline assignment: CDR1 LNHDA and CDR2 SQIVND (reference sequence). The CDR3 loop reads CASKGYQETQYF. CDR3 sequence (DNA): TGTGCCAGTAAGGGGTACCAAGAGACCCAGTACTTC.

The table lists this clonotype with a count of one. CDR3 loop: CASSLVLADSYNEQFF. CDR3 bases: TGTGCCAGCAGCTTGGTACTAGCGGACTCCTACAATGAGCAGTTCTTC. V gene TRBV7-6 combines with J gene TRBJ2-1; 8 bases line up with TRBD2. The CDR3 is made up of 16 amino acids. V dropped 3 bases and J dropped 0; count of bases not matched to a gene: 4. Germline assignment: CDR1 SGHVS and CDR2 FNYEAQ.

CDR3 DNA: TGTGCCAGCAGCCCAAGGGCTAGCGGGGGGTTCGATACGCAGTATTTT. It is translated as CASSPRASGGFDTQYF. The V call is TRBV7-8, the J call TRBJ2-3; 11 positions match TRBD2. The CDR3 is made up of 16 amino acids. The V segment lost 5 bases and the J segment 6 bases; nucleotides outside the gene matches: 10. Germline V gene sequence: CDR1 SGHVS, CDR2 FQNEAQ.

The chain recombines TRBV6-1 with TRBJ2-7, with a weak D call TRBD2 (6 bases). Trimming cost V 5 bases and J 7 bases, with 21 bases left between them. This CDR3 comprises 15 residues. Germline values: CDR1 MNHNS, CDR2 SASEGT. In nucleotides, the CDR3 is TGTGCCAGCAGTAAATACCCCGGGAGCTCGGGGGAGCAGTACTTC. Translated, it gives CASSKYPGSSGEQYF.

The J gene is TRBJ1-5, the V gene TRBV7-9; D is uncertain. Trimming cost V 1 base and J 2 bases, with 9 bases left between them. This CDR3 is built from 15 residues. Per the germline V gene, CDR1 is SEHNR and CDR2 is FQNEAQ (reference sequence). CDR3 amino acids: CASSLDGRGNQPQHF. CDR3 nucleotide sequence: TGTGCCAGCAGCTTAGATGGACGGGGCAATCAGCCCCAGCATTTT.

The DNA for the CDR3 is TGCAGTGCTAGAGATTTCGGTGGGTCAACCTACGAGCAGTACTTC. This sequence encodes CSARDFGGSTYEQYF. The V and J genes are TRBV20-1 and TRBJ2-7; D call uncertain. Per germline, CDR1 DFQATT and CDR2 SNEGSKA (reference sequence). This CDR3 has 15 residues. The V gene lost 0 bases and the J gene lost 2 bases, with 14 bases spanning the gap.

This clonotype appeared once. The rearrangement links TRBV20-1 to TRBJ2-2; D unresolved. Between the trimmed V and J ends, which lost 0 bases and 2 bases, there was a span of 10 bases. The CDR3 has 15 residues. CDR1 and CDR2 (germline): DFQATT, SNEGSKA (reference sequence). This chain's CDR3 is CSARDRRRNTGELFF. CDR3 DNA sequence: TGCAGTGCTAGAGATAGAAGACGTAACACCGGGGAGCTGTTTTTT.

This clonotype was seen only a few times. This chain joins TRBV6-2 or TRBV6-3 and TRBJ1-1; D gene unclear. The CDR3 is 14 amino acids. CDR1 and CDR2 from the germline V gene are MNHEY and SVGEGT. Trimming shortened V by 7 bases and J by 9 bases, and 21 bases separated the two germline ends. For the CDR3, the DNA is TGTGCCAGCATCCCAATGCGAACGTCCGCTCAAGCTTTCTTT. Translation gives CASIPMRTSAQAFF.

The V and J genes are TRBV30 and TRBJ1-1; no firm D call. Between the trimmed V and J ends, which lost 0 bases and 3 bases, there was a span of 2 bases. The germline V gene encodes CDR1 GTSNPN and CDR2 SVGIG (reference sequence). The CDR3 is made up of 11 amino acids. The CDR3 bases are TGTGCCTGGAGTGTGGACACTGAAGCTTTCTTT. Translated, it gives CAWSVDTEAFF. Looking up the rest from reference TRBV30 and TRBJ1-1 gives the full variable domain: SQTIHQWPATLVQPVGSPLSLECTVEGTSNPNLYWYRQAAGRGLQLLFYSVGIGQISSEVPQNLSASRPQDRQFILSSKKLLLSDSGFYLCAWSVDTEAFFGQGTRLTVV.

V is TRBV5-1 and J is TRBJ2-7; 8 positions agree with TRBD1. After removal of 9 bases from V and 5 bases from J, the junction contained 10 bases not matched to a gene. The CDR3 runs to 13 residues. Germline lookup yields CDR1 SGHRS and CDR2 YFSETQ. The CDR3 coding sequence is TGCGCCACCAGGACGGGACAGGCCGACGAGCAGTACTTC. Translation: CATRTGQADEQYF.

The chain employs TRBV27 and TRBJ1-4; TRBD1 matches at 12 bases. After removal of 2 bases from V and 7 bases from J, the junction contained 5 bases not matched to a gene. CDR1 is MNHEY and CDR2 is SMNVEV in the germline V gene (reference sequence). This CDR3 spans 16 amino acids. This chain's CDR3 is CASSLGGQGASEKLFF. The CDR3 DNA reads TGTGCCAGCAGTTTAGGGGGACAGGGGGCGAGTGAAAAACTGTTTTTT.

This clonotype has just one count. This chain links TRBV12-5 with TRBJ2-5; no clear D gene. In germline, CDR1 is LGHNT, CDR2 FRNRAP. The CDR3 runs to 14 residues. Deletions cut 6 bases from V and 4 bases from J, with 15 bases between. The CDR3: CASGIDSWAETQYF. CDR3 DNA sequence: TGTGCTAGTGGGATAGATTCCTGGGCAGAGACCCAGTACTTC.

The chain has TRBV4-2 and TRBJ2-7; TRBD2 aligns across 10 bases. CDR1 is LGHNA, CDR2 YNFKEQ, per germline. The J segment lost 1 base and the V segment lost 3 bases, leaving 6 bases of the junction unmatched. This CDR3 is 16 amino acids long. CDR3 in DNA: TGTGCCAGCAGCCACGCATCACTAGCGGGATCCTACGAGCAGTACTTC. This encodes CASSHASLAGSYEQYF.

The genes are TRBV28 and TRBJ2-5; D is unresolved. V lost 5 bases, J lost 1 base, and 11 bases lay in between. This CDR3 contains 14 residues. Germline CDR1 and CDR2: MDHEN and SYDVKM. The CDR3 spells CASSAPAFQETQYF. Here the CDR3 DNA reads TGTGCCAGCAGTGCTCCTGCGTTCCAAGAGACCCAGTACTTC.

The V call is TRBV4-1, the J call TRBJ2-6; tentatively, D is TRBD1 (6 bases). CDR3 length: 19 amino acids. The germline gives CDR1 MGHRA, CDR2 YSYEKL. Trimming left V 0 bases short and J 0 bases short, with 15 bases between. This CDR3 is CASSQDEAGVRSGANVLTF. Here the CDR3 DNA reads TGCGCCAGCAGCCAAGATGAGGCAGGGGTCCGCTCTGGGGCCAACGTCCTGACTTTC.

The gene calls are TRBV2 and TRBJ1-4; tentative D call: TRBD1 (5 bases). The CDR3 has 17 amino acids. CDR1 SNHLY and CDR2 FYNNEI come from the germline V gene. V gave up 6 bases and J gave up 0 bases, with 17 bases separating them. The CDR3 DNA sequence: TGTGCCAGCAGCTTGACAGATACTGATGCAACTAATGAAAAACTGTTTTTT. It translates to CASSLTDTDATNEKLFF.

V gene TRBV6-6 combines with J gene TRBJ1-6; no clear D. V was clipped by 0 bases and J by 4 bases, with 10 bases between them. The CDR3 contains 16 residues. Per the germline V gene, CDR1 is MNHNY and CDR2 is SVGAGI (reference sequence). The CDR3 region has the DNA TGTGCCAGCAGTTACTCGATTAGGGAATATAATTCACCCCTCCACTTT. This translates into CASSYSIREYNSPLHF.

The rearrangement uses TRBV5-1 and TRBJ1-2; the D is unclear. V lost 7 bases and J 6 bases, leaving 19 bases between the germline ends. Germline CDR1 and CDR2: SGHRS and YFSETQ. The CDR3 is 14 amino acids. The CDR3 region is CASSSHLGSNGYTF. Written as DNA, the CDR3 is TGCGCCAGCTCATCACACCTGGGCAGTAATGGCTACACCTTC.